These 29 T cell receptor beta chains share one sample of origin, sequenced in a study of cytotoxic CD8 clonotypes in ibrutinib-treated CLL. Profiling relied on immunoSEQ multiplex PCR, and the TCRdb table lists in-frame clones only, not all of them. This repertoire shows approximately 140,000 clones, 60% to 80% found once; its top ten account for approximately 30%. Sequenced here: PBMCs, sampled after 12 months of ibrutinib treatment. Source of these receptors: a human donor with chronic lymphocytic leukemia.

The V and J genes are TRBV5-4 and TRBJ2-5; D is uncertain. This CDR3 comprises 14 residues. V gave up 0 bases and J gave up 0 bases, with 6 bases separating them. In germline, CDR1 is SGHNT, CDR2 YYREEE (reference sequence). For the CDR3, the DNA is TGTGCCAGCAGCTTGGGCAACAACCAAGAGACCCAGTACTTC. Translating it yields CASSLGNNQETQYF.

The sample holds a few counts of this clone. The J gene is TRBJ2-1, the V gene TRBV14, with D tentatively TRBD2 (6 bases). CDR3 length equals 13 residues. V lost 2 bases and J 15 bases, leaving 17 bases between the germline ends. The germline gives CDR1 SGHDN, CDR2 FVKESK. CDR3 DNA: TGTGCCAGCAGCCAATGGTCGGCGGAGGGGAGGTTCTTC. Protein product: CASSQWSAEGRFF.

The rearrangement links TRBV13 to TRBJ2-1; the match to TRBD2 covers 8 bases. Germline V gene sequence: CDR1 PRHDT, CDR2 FYEKMQ (reference sequence). With 7 bases clipped from V and 4 bases from J, the junction kept 9 bases outside the gene matches. The CDR3 has 15 residues. The CDR3 sequence is CASTSGSGGYNEQFF. CDR3 nucleotide sequence: TGTGCCAGCACCTCTGGGAGCGGGGGATACAATGAGCAGTTCTTC.

This clone was seen ten or more times. The chain links TRBV10-3 to TRBJ2-7, with 11 bases that match TRBD1. CDR1 and CDR2 (germline): ENHRY, SYGVKD. This CDR3 is built from 15 residues. The J segment lost 3 bases and the V segment lost 6 bases, leaving 7 bases of the junction unmatched. CDR3 in amino acids: CAIRAGTGGDYEQYF. CDR3 DNA sequence: TGTGCCATCAGGGCCGGGACAGGGGGAGACTACGAGCAGTACTTC.

The rearrangement links TRBV2 to TRBJ2-7, with D perhaps TRBD2 (6 bases). The CDR3 is 17 amino acids. Deletions cut 2 bases from V and 4 bases from J, with 21 bases between. Germline CDR1 is SNHLY and CDR2 is FYNNEI. In nucleotides, the CDR3 is TGTGCCAGCAGTGAACCGGCCGGGAGAGGGACGATGTACGAGCAGTACTTC. This sequence encodes CASSEPAGRGTMYEQYF.

This chain links TRBV5-1 with TRBJ2-5; tentative D call: TRBD2 (6 bases). The V gene lost 4 bases and the J gene lost 5 bases, with 18 bases spanning the gap. The CDR3 covers 15 residues. CDR1 SGHRS and CDR2 YFSETQ come from the germline V gene. This CDR3 is CASSTDVGAGETQYF. CDR3 sequence (DNA): TGCGCCAGCAGCACGGACGTAGGGGCGGGGGAGACCCAGTACTTC.

This sequence joins TRBV27 and TRBJ2-2; the D is unclear. The CDR3 contains 15 residues. With 0 bases removed from V and 4 bases from J, the gap between germline ends came to 9 bases. From germline, CDR1 is MNHEY and CDR2 SMNVEV (reference sequence). The DNA of the CDR3 is TGTGCCAGCAGTTTATCGCCCAGAACCACCGGGGAGCTGTTTTTT. Residues: CASSLSPRTTGELFF.

This sequence joins TRBV11-2 and TRBJ2-7; 7 bases align to TRBD2. Trimming removed 4 bases from V and 2 bases from J; junction bases left unmatched: 2. The CDR3 is 13 amino acids. CDR1 is SGHAT and CDR2 is FQNNGV in the germline V gene. This chain's CDR3 is CASSSGLAYEQYF. The CDR3 DNA sequence: TGTGCCAGCAGCTCCGGACTAGCCTACGAGCAGTACTTC.

J is TRBJ2-7 and V is TRBV27, with 10 positions matching TRBD2. Germline V lookup: CDR1 MNHEY, CDR2 SMNVEV (reference sequence). V shed 2 bases and J 7 bases; nucleotides not matched to a gene: 14. There are 17 residues in the CDR3. CDR3 loop: CASSLAVRTSGLGEQYF. CDR3 nucleotide sequence: TGTGCCAGCAGTTTAGCGGTCAGGACTAGCGGTCTTGGGGAGCAGTACTTC.

This clone was seen many times. This chain joins TRBV10-3 and TRBJ2-3; TRBD2 agrees at 7 bases. This CDR3 region has 16 residues. The V and J ends lost 4 bases and 0 bases, in that order; junction bases with no gene match: 7. Germline CDR1 is ENHRY and CDR2 is SYGVKD. The CDR3 spells CAISAWLAESTDTQYF. CDR3 sequence (DNA): TGTGCCATCAGTGCTTGGCTAGCGGAGAGCACAGATACGCAGTATTTT.

This clone was seen only a few times. This chain uses TRBV19 with TRBJ2-2; no definite D call. The V end was cut by 9 bases, the J end by 5 bases, with 13 bases between. Per germline, CDR1 LNHDA and CDR2 SQIVND (reference sequence). The CDR3 has 13 residues. The CDR3 DNA reads as TGTGCCAGCCCTTCGGTGGGAACCGGGGAGCTGTTTTTT. It encodes CASPSVGTGELFF.

The rearrangement joins TRBV4-3 to TRBJ2-5, with D possibly TRBD1 on 6 matching bases. The V end was cut by 4 bases, the J end by 2 bases, with 8 bases between. From germline, CDR1 is LGHNA and CDR2 YSLEER. The CDR3 spans 13 residues. The CDR3 region has the DNA TGCGCCAGCAGCCGAGGGGGACAAGAGACCCAGTACTTC. It yields the protein CASSRGGQETQYF.

The chain employs TRBV15 and TRBJ2-4; the D is unclear. Germline CDR1 is LNHNV and CDR2 is YYDKDF (reference sequence). Trimming left V 0 bases short and J 0 bases short, with 6 bases between. The CDR3 is 15 amino acids. The CDR3 bases are TGTGCCACCAGCAGAGATCAGATAGCCAAAAACATTCAGTACTTC. Translation gives CATSRDQIAKNIQYF.

V usage is TRBV5-6 and J usage is TRBJ1-2; unclear D gene. Germline values: CDR1 SGHDT, CDR2 YYEEEE. CDR3 length: 14 residues. Trimming removed 0 bases at V and 0 bases at J, with 6 bases between. The CDR3 bases are TGTGCCAGCAGCTTGGACACCTCTAACTATGGCTACACCTTC. Translation: CASSLDTSNYGYTF.

This rearrangement joins TRBV7-9 to TRBJ2-5, with D uncertain. This CDR3 is 14 amino acids long. Germline CDR1 SEHNR, CDR2 FQNEAQ (reference sequence). V lost 5 bases, J lost 0 bases, and 10 bases lay in between. In nucleotides, the CDR3 is TGTGCCAGCAGCCCTGAGTCTGACCAAGAGACCCAGTACTTC. It specifies CASSPESDQETQYF. The complete variable domain, with remaining parts taken from reference TRBV7-9 and TRBJ2-5, reads DTGVSQNPRHKITKRGQNVTFRCDPISEHNRLYWYRQTLGQGPEFLTYFQNEAQLEKSRLLSDRFSAERPKGSFSTLEIQRTEQGDSAMYLCASSPESDQETQYFGPGTRLLVL.

This chain connects TRBV25-1 to TRBJ2-3; 8 bases line up with TRBD2. This CDR3 is built from 16 residues. V lost 5 bases to trimming and J lost 1 base; unmatched junction nucleotides: 8. Germline V gene sequence: CDR1 MGHDK, CDR2 SYGVNS. As DNA, the CDR3 is TGTGCCAGCAGTTTAGCGGGAAGGAAAGGCACAGATACGCAGTATTTT. Protein: CASSLAGRKGTDTQYF.

The gene calls are TRBV4-3 and TRBJ2-1; tentatively, D is TRBD2 (6 bases). Per the germline V gene, CDR1 is LGHNA and CDR2 is YSLEER. The CDR3 contains 15 residues. V was pared by 0 bases and J by 6 bases, with 12 bases between. The CDR3 here is CASSQEAGLSNEQFF. CDR3 bases: TGCGCCAGCAGCCAAGAGGCGGGACTCTCCAATGAGCAGTTCTTC.

This clone has more than one count but fewer than ten. CDR3 nucleotide sequence: TGTGCCAGCAGCGCCCCGGGACAGCGCTCTGGGGCCAACGTCCTGACTTTC. This encodes CASSAPGQRSGANVLTF. The rearrangement links TRBV7-8 to TRBJ2-6, with TRBD1 matching 7 bases. CDR3 size: 17 residues. Trimming took 5 bases from V and 0 from J; bases not matched to a gene: 7. The germline V gene encodes CDR1 SGHVS and CDR2 FQNEAQ.

The DNA of the CDR3 is TGTGCCAGCAGCTTAGGGACACCAGAGCTGTTTTTT. Its translation is CASSLGTPELFF. The J gene is TRBJ2-2, the V gene TRBV11-2, with D tentatively TRBD1 (5 bases). The CDR3 runs 12 residues. V gave up 1 base and J gave up 11 bases, with 8 bases separating them. CDR1 is SGHAT and CDR2 is FQNNGV in the germline V gene.

The rearrangement uses TRBV7-9 and TRBJ2-7; 10 nucleotides line up with TRBD1. Germline V gene lookup returns CDR1 SEHNR and CDR2 FQNEAQ (reference sequence). V shed 5 bases and J 3 bases; nucleotides not matched to a gene: 4. The CDR3 contains 14 residues. CDR3 amino acids: CASSPRDRGYEQYF. Here the CDR3 DNA reads TGTGCCAGCAGCCCCCGGGACAGGGGCTACGAGCAGTACTTC.

This clone was observed once. Written as DNA, the CDR3 is TGTGCCAGCAGCTTCCGGGACTACAATCAGCCCCAGCATTTT. This sequence encodes CASSFRDYNQPQHF. V gene TRBV7-2 combines with J gene TRBJ1-5; D might be TRBD1 (5 bases). V was pared by 3 bases and J by 3 bases, with 9 bases between. The CDR3 sequence is 14 residues long. Germline values: CDR1 SGHTA, CDR2 FQGNSA. Looking up the rest from reference TRBV7-2 and TRBJ1-5 gives the full variable domain: GAGVSQSPSNKVTEKGKDVELRCDPISGHTALYWYRQSLGQGLEFLIYFQGNSAPDKSGLPSDRFSAERTGGSVSTLTIQRTQQEDSAVYLCASSFRDYNQPQHFGDGTRLSIL.

To note about this clone: Additional DNA sequences in this sample encode the identical CDR3. The chain is built from TRBV7-2 and TRBJ1-3, with D unclear. Germline CDR1 reads SGHTA; CDR2 reads FQGNSA. The CDR3 has 13 residues. Trimming removed 0 bases from V and 4 bases from J, with 4 bases in between. The CDR3 region has the DNA TGTGCCAGCAGCTTAGCAGGGGGAAACACCATATATTTT. Translation gives CASSLAGGNTIYF.

The chain recombines TRBV28 with TRBJ1-6; 8 bases map to TRBD1. The CDR3 is 17 amino acids. Germline values: CDR1 MDHEN, CDR2 SYDVKM. Unmatched junction bases numbered 14, after V lost 3 bases and J lost 10 bases. The CDR3 is CASSLDSGDRGSSPLHF. CDR3 DNA: TGTGCCAGCAGTTTGGATTCAGGAGACAGGGGTTCCTCACCCCTCCACTTT.

The V and J genes are TRBV11-2 and TRBJ1-3; no clear D gene. Trimming removed 0 bases at V and 3 bases at J, with 9 bases between. Germline values: CDR1 SGHAT, CDR2 FQNNGV. The CDR3 extends over 15 amino acids. The CDR3 bases are TGTGCCAGCAGCTTAGATTATTCGTATGGAAACACCATATATTTT. Amino acid sequence: CASSLDYSYGNTIYF.

This chain connects TRBV27 to TRBJ2-5, with TRBD1 identical over 7 bases. The J call is in doubt because the DNA end fits TRBJ2-7 better. Germline loops: CDR1 MNHEY, CDR2 SMNVEV (reference sequence). The CDR3 totals 14 residues. The CDR3 DNA follows: TGTGCCAGCAGTTTCCTCTCGACAGGGTACGAGCAGTACTTC. It codes for CASSFLSTGYEQYF.

As to this clone: At one end the junction does not follow the germline gene, possibly because of a read error. The chain combines TRBV7-7 with TRBJ2-7; 7 bases are a match to TRBD1. Germline V lookup: CDR1 SSHAT, CDR2 FNYEAQ (reference sequence). CDR3 length: 15 residues. The CDR3 region has the DNA TGTGCTAGCAGTCGAATCCGACAGGGCTCCTACGAGCAGTACTTC. It codes for CASSRIRQGSYEQYF. Variable domain in full (rest from reference TRBV7-7 and TRBJ2-7): GAGVSQSPRYKVTKRGQDVTLRCDPISSHATLYWYQQALGQGPEFLTYFNYEAQPDKSGLPSDRFSAERPEGSISTLTIQRTEQRDSAMYRCASSRIRQGSYEQYFGPGTRLTVT.

This rearrangement joins TRBV19 to TRBJ2-3; maybe TRBD2 (6 bases). Trimming removed 1 base at V and 5 bases at J, with 10 bases between. Germline CDR1 is LNHDA and CDR2 is SQIVND (reference sequence). This CDR3 contains 14 residues. CDR3 protein: CASSIVRGGDTQYF. The CDR3 region has the DNA TGTGCCAGTAGTATAGTGAGGGGAGGAGATACGCAGTATTTT.

The chain joins TRBV20-1 to TRBJ2-1; no clear D. The V and J ends lost 3 bases and 7 bases respectively, with 4 bases between them. The CDR3 consists of 10 residues. The germline CDR1 and CDR2 sequences are DFQATT and SNEGSKA (reference sequence). CDR3 DNA sequence: TGCAGTGCTAGTAGAAATGAGCAGTTCTTC. Protein: CSASRNEQFF.

The gene calls are TRBV5-1 and TRBJ1-1; unclear D gene. CDR1 and CDR2 (germline): SGHRS, YFSETQ. This CDR3 is built from 16 residues. V dropped 4 bases and J dropped 4 bases, with 20 bases sitting between them. The CDR3 DNA reads as TGCGCCAGCAGCCTGGATGGATCGGAACTCGGCACTGAAGCTTTCTTT. Its protein product is CASSLDGSELGTEAFF.